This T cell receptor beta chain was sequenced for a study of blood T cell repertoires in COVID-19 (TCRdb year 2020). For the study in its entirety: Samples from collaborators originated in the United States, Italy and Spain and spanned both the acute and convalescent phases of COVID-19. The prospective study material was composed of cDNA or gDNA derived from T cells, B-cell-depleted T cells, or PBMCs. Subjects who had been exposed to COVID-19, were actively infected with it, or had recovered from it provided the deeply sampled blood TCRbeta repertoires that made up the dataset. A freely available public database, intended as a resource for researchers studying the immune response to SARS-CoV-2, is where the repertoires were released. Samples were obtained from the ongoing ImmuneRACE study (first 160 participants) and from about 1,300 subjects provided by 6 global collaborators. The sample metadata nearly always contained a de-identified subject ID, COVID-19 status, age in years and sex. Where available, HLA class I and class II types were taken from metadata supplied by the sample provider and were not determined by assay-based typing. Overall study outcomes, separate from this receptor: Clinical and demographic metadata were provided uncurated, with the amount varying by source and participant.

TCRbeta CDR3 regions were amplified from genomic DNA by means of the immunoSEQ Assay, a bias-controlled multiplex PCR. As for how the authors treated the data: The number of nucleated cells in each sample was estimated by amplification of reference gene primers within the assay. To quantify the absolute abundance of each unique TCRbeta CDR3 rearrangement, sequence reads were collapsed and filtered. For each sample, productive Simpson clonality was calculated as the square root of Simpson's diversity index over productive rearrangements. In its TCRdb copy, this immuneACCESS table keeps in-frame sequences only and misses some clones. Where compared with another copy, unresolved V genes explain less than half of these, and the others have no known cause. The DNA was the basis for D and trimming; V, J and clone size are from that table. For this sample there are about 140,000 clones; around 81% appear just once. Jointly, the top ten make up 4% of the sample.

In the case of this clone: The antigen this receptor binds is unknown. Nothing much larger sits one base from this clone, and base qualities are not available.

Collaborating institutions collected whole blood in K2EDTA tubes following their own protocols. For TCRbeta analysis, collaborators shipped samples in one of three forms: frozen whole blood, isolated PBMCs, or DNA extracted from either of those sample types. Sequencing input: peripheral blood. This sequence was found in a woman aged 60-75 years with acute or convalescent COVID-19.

The CDR3 has the sequence CASSLAGGMTEAFF. The DNA sequence follows: TGTGCCAGCAGTTTAGCAGGGGGCATGACTGAAGCTTTCTTT. The chain is made from TRBV27 and TRBJ1-1, and 8 bases in between align with TRBD1. Reading the germline V gene (reference sequence) gives CDR1 MNHEY and CDR2 SMNVEV. CDR3 length: 14 amino acids, cysteine to phenylalanine. The DNA shown is the 42-base CDR3, in frame from base 1. Compared with germline, V lacks 2 bases and J lacks 5 bases; bases without a gene match: 4.